This T cell receptor (beta chain) was obtained from a study of Tregs in tolerant kidney transplant recipients. Study-wide results and limits: Biological reproducibility was not directly addressed, but technical replication error appeared minimal. Donor-specific Treg expansion exceeded global Treg expansion in tolerant patients, suggesting antigen drive. Tregs expanded with activated donor B cells seemed most donor-specific.

As regards this clone: Its antigen remains unidentified.

CDR1 and CDR2 from the germline V gene are SGHRS and YFSETQ. Germline trimming cut 0 bases from V and 6 bases from J; bases unmatched to any gene: 8. CDR3 length: 16 residues. Unstimulated Tregs (CD4+CD25+CD127-) and CD4+CD25- non-Tregs were sorted from PBMCs. Libraries were prepared by immunoSEQ multiplex PCR; TCRdb keeps only in-frame clonotypes and omits some of them. Among tens of thousands of clones listed, roughly 93% were seen once. The sample here was CD4+ T cells from blood, taken before the transplant. The receptor was derived from a human donor who received a combined kidney and bone marrow transplant. The rearrangement joins TRBV5-1 to TRBJ1-4; 7 nucleotides line up with TRBD1. The CDR3 loop is CASSLARGQNDEKLFF. CDR3 DNA sequence: TGCGCCAGCAGCTTGGCTCGGGGACAGAATGATGAAAAACTGTTTTTT.